A selection of T cell receptor beta chains follows, all from one sample in a study of CD8 T cells in ankylosing spondylitis. TCRdb analysed the 5' RACE reads with MiXCR anew, one entry per CDR3 protein. The sample lists some 800,000 distinct CDR3 sequences, 12% seen once, with 0.51% in the top ten. The sample taken for sequencing was blood, either unsorted or a sorted T cell fraction (not recorded which). The receptor set was obtained from a male donor with ankylosing spondylitis. The CDR3 runs from the conserved cysteine through the conserved F or W. The D gene is left open where the match is weak. A row's size may be missing; if present it is once, few, many or a size class.

size,J,V,length,D,DNA,CDR3
.,TRBJ2-7,TRBV28,15,TRBD1,TGTGCCAGCAGTTTCCCCTTGACAGGGGTTAGCGAGCAGTACTTC,CASSFPLTGVSEQYF
few,TRBJ1-1,TRBV6-5,13,.,TGTGCCAGCAGTTCTCTGGACGGCCGCGAAGCTTTCTTT,CASSSLDGREAFF
many,TRBJ2-5,TRBV12-3/TRBV12-4,13,TRBD1,TGTGCCAGCAGTGGGACAGGGGGAGAGACCCAGTACTTC,CASSGTGGETQYF
.,TRBJ1-2,TRBV7-9,13,.,TGTGCCAGCAGCGGGACCGAGGATACCGGCTACACCTTC,CASSGTEDTGYTF
.,TRBJ2-1,TRBV6-2/TRBV6-3,15,.,TGTGCCAGCAGTTACGGGACGGTCTCCTACAATGAGCAGTTCTTC,CASSYGTVSYNEQFF
.,TRBJ2-7,TRBV7-2,13,.,TGTGCCAGCAGCCCTTCGCAGACCTACGAGCAGTACTTC,CASSPSQTYEQYF
few,TRBJ1-3,TRBV5-1,15,.,TGCGCCAGCAGCTCCGACGGAGCCTCTGGAAACACCATATATTTT,CASSSDGASGNTIYF
.,TRBJ1-2,TRBV5-1,16,TRBD1,TGCGCCAGCAGCGTGGACAGGTCGGAGCTCGGCTATGGCTACACCTTC,CASSVDRSELGYGYTF
many,TRBJ2-5,TRBV4-3,13,.,TGCGCCACCGCGAGGAGCCCTAGTGAGACCCAGTACTTC,CATARSPSETQYF
many,TRBJ2-7,TRBV7-6,16,.,TGTGCCAGCAGCTTAGTTTGGACAGCCGCCGCCTACGAGCAGTACTTC,CASSLVWTAAAYEQYF
.,TRBJ2-6,TRBV5-6,17,TRBD1,TGTGCCAGCAGCTGGACAGGTGAAAGCTCTGGGGCCAACGTCCTGACTTTC,CASSWTGESSGANVLTF
.,TRBJ2-7,TRBV28,12,.,TGTGCCACCAAGACACGTATCGACGAGCAGTACTTC,CATKTRIDEQYF
.,TRBJ2-7,TRBV20-1,14,.,TGCAGTGCTAGAGCGGTTACCATTACCTACGAGCAGTACTTC,CSARAVTITYEQYF
.,TRBJ2-7,TRBV7-9,16,TRBD1,TGTGCCAGCAGCTTAGCCGGGACAGCGTTACGACGCGAGCAGTACTTC,CASSLAGTALRREQYF
.,TRBJ1-1,TRBV20-1,13,.,TGCAGTGCTAGAAGGGGGTTGAGCACTGAAGCTTTCTTT,CSARRGLSTEAFF
few,TRBJ2-2,TRBV7-2,17,.,TGTGCCAGCAGCCCTTTAGCGGTCCAAAAGGGGACCGGGGAGCTGTTTTTT,CASSPLAVQKGTGELFF
many,TRBJ2-3,TRBV7-2,15,TRBD2,TGTGCCAGCAGTTTTGCGACTAGCGGGAGGGATACGCAGTATTTT,CASSFATSGRDTQYF
.,TRBJ2-4,TRBV5-5,17,TRBD2,TGTGCCAGCAGCTTTCTCTCGCGGGAGGGACTCAAAAACATTCAGTACTTC,CASSFLSREGLKNIQYF
few,TRBJ2-1,TRBV4-3,17,.,TGCGCCAGCAGCCAAGAAGGTCCGAGGAGCTCCTACAATGAGCAGTTCTTC,CASSQEGPRSSYNEQFF
many,TRBJ2-1,TRBV2,16,TRBD2,TGTGCCAGCAGTGAAGGGCAAATAGCGGGACTAGATGAGCAGTTCTTC,CASSEGQIAGLDEQFF
few,TRBJ1-1,TRBV12-3/TRBV12-4,13,.,TGTGCCAGCAGTTTACAGGGCCGCGGAGTTGCTTTCTTT,CASSLQGRGVAFF
.,TRBJ2-5,TRBV12-3/TRBV12-4,14,.,TGTGCCAGCAGTTTGATGACAGGTCAAGAGACCCAGTACTTC,CASSLMTGQETQYF
.,TRBJ2-7,TRBV5-5,16,TRBD1,TGTGCCAGCAGACCAACGACAGGGGGTCACTACTTCGAGCAGTACTTC,CASRPTTGGHYFEQYF
many,TRBJ1-2,TRBV20-1,13,.,TGCAGTGCTAGAGATTATCGACTTTATGGCTACACCTTC,CSARDYRLYGYTF
many,TRBJ2-7,TRBV6-1,14,.,TGTGCCAGCAGCAGGACAGCCTCCTACTACGAGCAGTACTTC,CASSRTASYYEQYF
.,TRBJ1-6,TRBV20-1,12,.,TGCAGTGCAGACCCCCATGATTCACCCCTCCACTTT,CSADPHDSPLHF
.,TRBJ1-1,TRBV6-2/TRBV6-3,16,.,TGTGCCAGCAGTTACTCGAGGGAAAAGGGGAACACTGAAGCTTTCTTT,CASSYSREKGNTEAFF
.,TRBJ2-7,TRBV9,16,TRBD2,TGTGCCAGCAGCGTGTCCTCGGCGGGAGGATCGGGGGAGCAGTACTTC,CASSVSSAGGSGEQYF
.,TRBJ1-1,TRBV6-2/TRBV6-3,15,.,TGTGCCAGCAGTTACCGGGGGCTCGTGAACACTGAAGCTTTCTTT,CASSYRGLVNTEAFF
once,TRBJ1-5,TRBV24-1,13,.,TGTGCCACCAGTGAAGGGACCGAGAGGCCCCAGCATTTT,CATSEGTERPQHF
.,TRBJ2-5,TRBV10-3,12,.,TGTGCCATCAGTCCATCCCAAGAGACCCAGTACTTC,CAISPSQETQYF
few,TRBJ1-1,TRBV14,16,.,TGTGCCAGCAGCCACTCCAGGGCGAGAATGAACACTGAAGCTTTCTTT,CASSHSRARMNTEAFF
many,TRBJ1-1,TRBV6-5,14,.,TGTGCCAGCAGTTACGGGGGGTTGAGGGTTAGCGCTTTCTTT,CASSYGGLRVSAFF
.,TRBJ2-6,TRBV27,19,.,TGTGCCAGCAGTCGGTTCGCAGTTATAGGATCCTCTGGGGCCAACGTCCTGACTTTC,CASSRFAVIGSSGANVLTF
.,TRBJ1-1,TRBV20-1,13,.,TGCAGTGCAGGAGTGGGACCGCTGACTGAAGCTTTCTTT,CSAGVGPLTEAFF
many,TRBJ2-7,TRBV29-1,12,.,TGCAGCGTAAGGGGGGGCTCCTACGAGCAGTACTTC,CSVRGGSYEQYF
.,TRBJ2-1,TRBV7-2,15,TRBD2,TGTGCCAGCAGCACTCGAGCGGGAGGCCCGAATGAGCAGTTCTTC,CASSTRAGGPNEQFF
.,TRBJ2-5,TRBV9,17,TRBD2,TGTGCCAGCAGCGTCGACCGGACTAGCGGGGGAATTGAGACCCAGTACTTC,CASSVDRTSGGIETQYF
many,TRBJ2-7,TRBV4-3,14,.,TGCGCCAGCAGCCCTAAGGGCAGCTCCTACGAGCAGTACTTC,CASSPKGSSYEQYF
many,TRBJ1-2,TRBV28,19,TRBD1,TGTGCCAGCAGTCCCATAGGGTGGACAGGGGCGAAATCCAACTATGGCTACACCTTC,CASSPIGWTGAKSNYGYTF
few,TRBJ2-7,TRBV4-3,16,.,TGCGCCAGCAGCCATGTAACCGGGACACCAAACTACGAGCAGTACTTC,CASSHVTGTPNYEQYF
few,TRBJ2-7,TRBV5-1,15,.,TGCGCCAGCAGCTTGGATCTGATCTTATCCTACGAGCAGTACTTC,CASSLDLILSYEQYF
many,TRBJ1-2,TRBV12-3/TRBV12-4,14,.,TGTGCCAGCAGTCCCATATACAGGGACTATGGCTACACCTTC,CASSPIYRDYGYTF
few,TRBJ2-4,TRBV3-1,16,.,TGTGCCAGCAGCCAAGAGGGTGCGGGGCCTCCAAACATTCAGTACTTC,CASSQEGAGPPNIQYF
many,TRBJ1-2,TRBV29-1,12,.,TGCAGCGTTGAAGCCCCGTACTATGGCTACACCTTC,CSVEAPYYGYTF
many,TRBJ1-2,TRBV5-6,16,.,TGTGCCAGCAGCTTGAAGGAAAATAAAGGGTTCTATGGCTACACCTTC,CASSLKENKGFYGYTF
.,TRBJ1-2,TRBV4-3,17,.,TGCGCCAGCAGCCAGGCCTTTGAGGGAGACCTAGGCTATGGCTACACCTTC,CASSQAFEGDLGYGYTF
many,TRBJ2-7,TRBV7-2,15,.,TGTGCCAGCAGCTTAGTCGGGGCAGGGTCCTACGAGCAGTACTTC,CASSLVGAGSYEQYF
few,TRBJ2-3,TRBV7-2,16,.,TGTGCCAGCAGCCAGACAGCCCACGCGGGGACAGATACGCAGTATTTT,CASSQTAHAGTDTQYF
few,TRBJ1-1,TRBV20-1,14,.,TGCAGTGCTACCACGGGGGGGTTTAACACTGAAGCTTTCTTT,CSATTGGFNTEAFF
.,TRBJ2-1,TRBV5-1,14,.,TGCGCCAGCCGATGGGACCCAACTAACAATGAGCAGTTCTTC,CASRWDPTNNEQFF
few,TRBJ1-4,TRBV20-1,14,.,TGCAGTGCTAGAGTCCTCGGCGGGGCTGAAAAACTGTTTTTT,CSARVLGGAEKLFF
few,TRBJ2-1,TRBV5-1,13,.,TGCGCCAGCAGCTTGGGTGAAGACAATGAGCAGTTCTTC,CASSLGEDNEQFF